This entry concerns a single T cell receptor (beta chain). The antigen is not known. The data stem from a study of beta chain features in type 1 diabetes. Study-level background: The study found patients and healthy donors alike in age, gender and cell yields. All of the samples together had around 110,000,000 sorted cells examined.

Study-level points and caveats: PCR might pick shorter templates more often, in the same way for patients and controls.

The germline gives CDR1 SGHVS, CDR2 FNYEAQ. The CDR3 extends over 14 amino acids. The J segment lost 4 bases and the V segment lost 1 base, leaving 1 base of the junction unmatched. CD4+ naive, central memory, regulatory and stem cell-like memory cells were sorted via CD45RO/CCR7/CD25/CD127/CD95/CD27. The investigators reverse transcribed all of the isolated RNA, so they sequenced expressed TCRB transcripts. Assay: immunoSEQ multiplex PCR; the TCRdb copy retains only in-frame clones and omits some. The table includes hundreds of thousands of clones, around 10% detected once. Sequenced material: naive CD4+ T cells from blood. The V call is TRBV7-6, the J call TRBJ2-7, with 10 bases aligning to TRBD1. This TCR derives from a woman aged 25-40 years in good health. The CDR3, as DNA: TGTGCCAGCAGCTTAGGGGACAGGGGTTACGAGCAGTACTTC. Residues: CASSLGDRGYEQYF. Using reference TRBV7-6 and TRBJ2-7 for the parts outside the CDR3, the full variable domain is GAGVSQSPRYKVTKRGQDVALRCDPISGHVSLYWYRQALGQGPEFLTYFNYEAQQDKSGLPNDRFSAERPEGSISTLTIQRTEQRDSAMYRCASSLGDRGYEQYFGPGTRLTVT.